This T cell receptor beta chain was captured by sequencing in a study of blood T cell repertoires in COVID-19. The assay was immunoSEQ multiplex PCR, and TCRdb's table has in-frame clones only and misses some. The sample shows approximately 250,000 clones, more than 70% of them seen only once. Trimming took 0 bases from V and 4 from J; bases not matched to a gene: 7. This CDR3 is built from 17 residues. Germline V gene data show CDR1 as LGHNA and CDR2 as YNFKEQ. The TCR was taken from a woman aged 35 to 49 with acute COVID-19. The chain joins TRBV4-2 to TRBJ2-3; 10 bases are a match to TRBD2. Sequencing was done on a sample of PBMCs or T cells enriched from blood (not recorded which). CDR3 coding DNA: TGTGCCAGCAGCCAAGATCGGAGCGGGGGGGTAGCAGATACGCAGTATTTT. This translates into CASSQDRSGGVADTQYF.